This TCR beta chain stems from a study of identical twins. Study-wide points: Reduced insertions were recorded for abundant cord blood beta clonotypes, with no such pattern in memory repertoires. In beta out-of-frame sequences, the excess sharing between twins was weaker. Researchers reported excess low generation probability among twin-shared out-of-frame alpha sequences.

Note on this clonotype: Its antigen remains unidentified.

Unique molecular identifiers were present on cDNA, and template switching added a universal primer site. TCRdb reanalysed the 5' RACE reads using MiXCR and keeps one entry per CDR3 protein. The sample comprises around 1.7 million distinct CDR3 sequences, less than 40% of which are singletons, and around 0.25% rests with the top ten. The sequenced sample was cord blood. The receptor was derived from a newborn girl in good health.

The CDR3 coding sequence is TGTGCCAGCAGCTCTAAGGGACTAGCTAGGACGCAGTATTTT. Translating gives CASSSKGLARTQYF. This chain links TRBV6-6 with TRBJ2-3, with TRBD2 matching over 9 bases. The germline V gene encodes CDR1 MNHNY and CDR2 SVGAGI (reference sequence). This CDR3 is built from 14 residues. Losses at the gene ends were 6 bases for V and 9 bases for J; bases not matched to a gene: 10.